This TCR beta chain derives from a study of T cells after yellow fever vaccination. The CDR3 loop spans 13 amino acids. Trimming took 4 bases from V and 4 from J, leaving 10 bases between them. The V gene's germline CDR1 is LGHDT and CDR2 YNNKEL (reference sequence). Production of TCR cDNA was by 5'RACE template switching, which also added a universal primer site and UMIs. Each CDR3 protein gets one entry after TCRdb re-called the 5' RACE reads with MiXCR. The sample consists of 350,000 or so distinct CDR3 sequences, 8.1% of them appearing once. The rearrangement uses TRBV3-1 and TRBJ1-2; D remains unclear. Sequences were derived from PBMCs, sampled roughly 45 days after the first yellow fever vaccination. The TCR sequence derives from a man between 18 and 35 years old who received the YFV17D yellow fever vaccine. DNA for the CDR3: TGTGCCAGCAGCCCCCGGGGAAGCTATGGCTACACCTTC. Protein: CASSPRGSYGYTF.